Detailed here is one T cell receptor (beta chain). The repertoire was sequenced with immunoSEQ multiplex PCR; TCRdb's copy has only in-frame clones and lacks some. The sample has tens of thousands of clones, and its top ten clones hold about 8.8%. The sample belongs to a study of T cells in women clearing cervical HPV infection. The TCR comes from a woman between 18 and 70 years old with a cervical HPV16 infection that either progressed to CIN3+ or cleared (not recorded which). Sequencing input: blood buffy coat.

CDR3: CASSSFEQGNTEAFF. The covered CDR3 bases are TGTGCCAGCAGCTCCTTTGAACAGGGGAACACTGAA. The chain is built from TRBV7-2 and TRBJ1-1; D is perhaps TRBD1 (6 bases). The read stops 3 residues short of the end of the CDR3; the missing end is completed from the germline J gene. Trimming cost V 4 bases and J 1 base, with 13 bases left between them. CDR1 and CDR2 from the germline V gene are SGHTA and FQGNSA. This CDR3 contains 15 residues.